This T cell receptor (beta chain) derives from a study of neurological immune-mediated disorders. The V end was cut by 5 bases, the J end by 4 bases, with 14 bases between. The CDR3 loop spans 14 amino acids. PBMCs numbering 2 million and stored at -80 C yielded the unsorted libraries. This clonotype was observed at least ten times. Each CDR3 protein is one row after TCRdb ran MiXCR on the 5' RACE reads. The sample consists of about 76,000 distinct CDR3 sequences, 15% to 20% of them appearing once. This chain uses TRBV12-3 or TRBV12-4 with TRBJ1-1, with D possibly TRBD1 on 6 matching bases. This receptor was identified in a middle-aged woman in good health. The sequenced material came from PBMCs. This CDR3 reads CASSNSQGSTEAFF. Written as DNA, the CDR3 is TGTGCCAGCAGTAATTCACAGGGATCCACTGAAGCTTTCTTT.